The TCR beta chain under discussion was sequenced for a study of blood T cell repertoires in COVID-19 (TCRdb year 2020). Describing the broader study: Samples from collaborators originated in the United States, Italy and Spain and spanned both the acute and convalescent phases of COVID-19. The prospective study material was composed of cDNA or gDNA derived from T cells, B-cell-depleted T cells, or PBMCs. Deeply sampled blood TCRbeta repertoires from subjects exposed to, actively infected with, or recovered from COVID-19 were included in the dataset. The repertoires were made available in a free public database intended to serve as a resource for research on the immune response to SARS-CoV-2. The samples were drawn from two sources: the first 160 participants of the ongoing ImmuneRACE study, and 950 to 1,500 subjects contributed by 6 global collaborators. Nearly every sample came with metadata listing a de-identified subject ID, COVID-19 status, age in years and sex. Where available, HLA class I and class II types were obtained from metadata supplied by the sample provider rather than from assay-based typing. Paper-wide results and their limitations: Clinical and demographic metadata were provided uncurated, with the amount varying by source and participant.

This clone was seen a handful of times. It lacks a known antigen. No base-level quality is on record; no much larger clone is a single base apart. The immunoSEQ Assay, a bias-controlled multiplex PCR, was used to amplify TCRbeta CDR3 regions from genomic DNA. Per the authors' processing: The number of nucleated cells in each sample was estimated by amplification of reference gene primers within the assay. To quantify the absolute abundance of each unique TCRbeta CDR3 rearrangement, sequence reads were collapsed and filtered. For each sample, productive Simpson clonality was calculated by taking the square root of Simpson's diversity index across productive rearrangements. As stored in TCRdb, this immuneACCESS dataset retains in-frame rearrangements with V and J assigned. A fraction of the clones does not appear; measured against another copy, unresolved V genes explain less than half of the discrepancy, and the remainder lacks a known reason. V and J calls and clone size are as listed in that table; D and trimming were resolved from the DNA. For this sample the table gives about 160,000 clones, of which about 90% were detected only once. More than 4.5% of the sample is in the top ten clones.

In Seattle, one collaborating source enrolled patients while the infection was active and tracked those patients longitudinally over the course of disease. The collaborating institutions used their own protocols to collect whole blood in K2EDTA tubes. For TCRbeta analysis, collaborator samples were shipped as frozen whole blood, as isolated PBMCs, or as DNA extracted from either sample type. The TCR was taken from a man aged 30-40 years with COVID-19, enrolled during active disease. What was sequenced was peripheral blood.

The nucleotide sequence reads as follows: TGCGCCAGCGATCAGGGGGTGTATGGCTACACCTTC. This codes for CASDQGVYGYTF. The chain couples TRBV23-1 to TRBJ1-2, with 7 bases in between that match TRBD1. TRBV23-1 is treated as an ORF (open reading frame) with a function not yet certain. The junction shows trimming of 8 bases on V and 5 bases on J, and the gene matches do not reach 5 bases of it. From the cysteine through the phenylalanine, the CDR3 covers 12 amino acids. The sequence is cut down to CDR3 DNA, 36 bases in frame from base 1.